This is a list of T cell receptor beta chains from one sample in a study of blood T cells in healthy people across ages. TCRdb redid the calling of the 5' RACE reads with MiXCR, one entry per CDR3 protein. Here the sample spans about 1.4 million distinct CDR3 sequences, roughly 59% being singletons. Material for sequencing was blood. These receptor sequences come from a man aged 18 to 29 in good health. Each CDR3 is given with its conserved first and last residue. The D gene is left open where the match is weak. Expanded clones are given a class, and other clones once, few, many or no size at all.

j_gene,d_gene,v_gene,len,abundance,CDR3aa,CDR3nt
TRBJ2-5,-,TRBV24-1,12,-,CATCDIYETQYF,TGTGCCACCTGTGACATATATGAGACCCAGTACTTC
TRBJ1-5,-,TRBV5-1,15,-,CASSLSGEAGQPQHF,TGCGCCAGCAGCTTGTCGGGTGAAGCAGGTCAGCCCCAGCATTTT
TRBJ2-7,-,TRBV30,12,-,CAWDLGGNEQYF,TGTGCCTGGGATCTAGGGGGGAACGAGCAGTACTTC
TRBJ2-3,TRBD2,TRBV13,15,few,CASRPLAGVKDTQYF,TGTGCCAGCAGACCTCTAGCGGGAGTTAAAGATACGCAGTATTTT
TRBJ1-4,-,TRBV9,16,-,CASSVGQLRGSEKLFF,TGTGCCAGCAGCGTGGGACAACTTCGGGGGAGTGAAAAACTGTTTTTT
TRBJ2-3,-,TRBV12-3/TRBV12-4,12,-,CASGGSGDAQYF,TGTGCCAGCGGGGGGAGTGGAGATGCGCAGTATTTT
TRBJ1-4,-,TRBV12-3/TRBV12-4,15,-,CASSFAMGTNEKLFF,TGTGCCAGCAGTTTCGCGATGGGAACTAATGAAAAACTGTTTTTT
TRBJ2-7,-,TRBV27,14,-,CASKIGPGRYEQYF,TGTGCCAGCAAAATAGGCCCAGGTCGGTACGAGCAGTACTTC
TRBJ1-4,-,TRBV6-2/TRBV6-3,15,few,CASSYGADRGEKLFF,TGTGCCAGCAGTTACGGGGCGGATCGCGGTGAAAAACTGTTTTTT
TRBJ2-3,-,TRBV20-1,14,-,CSARDETGTDTQYF,TGCAGTGCTAGAGATGAAACAGGCACGGATACGCAGTATTTT
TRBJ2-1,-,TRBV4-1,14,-,CASSQNDQHNERFF,TGCGCCAGCAGCCAAAATGACCAACACAATGAGCGGTTCTTC
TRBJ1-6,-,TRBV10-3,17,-,CAIKGGDGSSYNSPLHF,TGTGCCATCAAAGGGGGAGACGGGAGCTCCTATAATTCACCCCTCCACTTT
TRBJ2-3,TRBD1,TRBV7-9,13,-,CASSNRGSDTQYF,TGTGCCAGCAGCAACAGGGGGTCGGATACGCAGTATTTT
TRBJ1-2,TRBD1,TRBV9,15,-,CASSAGDRGRLGYTF,TGTGCCAGCAGCGCAGGGGACAGGGGGCGCCTTGGCTACACCTTC
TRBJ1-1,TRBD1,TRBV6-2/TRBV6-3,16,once,CASMSLQGGMNTEAFF,TGTGCCAGCATGAGCCTACAGGGGGGAATGAACACTGAAGCTTTCTTT
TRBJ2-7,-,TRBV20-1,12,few,CSAREGAGEQYF,TGCAGTGCTAGAGAGGGGGCAGGCGAGCAGTACTTC
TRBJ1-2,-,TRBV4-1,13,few,CASSPAHSFGYTF,TGCGCCAGCAGCCCAGCCCACTCCTTTGGCTACACCTTC
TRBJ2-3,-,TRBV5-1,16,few,CASSLGLVRNTNTQYF,TGCGCCAGCAGCTTGGGGCTCGTGAGGAACACAAATACGCAGTATTTT
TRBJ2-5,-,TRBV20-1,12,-,CSLARTEETQYF,TGCAGCCTTGCCAGGACGGAAGAGACCCAGTACTTC
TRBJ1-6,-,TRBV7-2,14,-,CASSLKQYNSPLHF,TGTGCCAGCAGCTTAAAGCAGTATAATTCACCCCTCCACTTT
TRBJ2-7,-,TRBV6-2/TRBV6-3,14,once,CASSYSLGAYEQYF,TGTGCCAGCAGTTACTCTCTGGGGGCCTACGAGCAGTACTTC
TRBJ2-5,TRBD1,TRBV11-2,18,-,CASSLDIVWGQTQEAQYF,TGTGCCAGCAGCTTAGATATCGTTTGGGGACAGACACAAGAGGCCCAGTACTTC
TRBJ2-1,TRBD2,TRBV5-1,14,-,CASSLPSGRNEQFF,TGCGCCAGCAGCTTACCTAGCGGGAGAAATGAGCAGTTCTTC
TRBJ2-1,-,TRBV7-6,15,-,CASSLAMRQYNEQFF,TGTGCCAGCAGCTTAGCGATGAGGCAGTACAATGAGCAGTTCTTC
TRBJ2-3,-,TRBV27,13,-,CASNPGGTDTQYF,TGTGCCAGCAATCCCGGGGGCACAGATACGCAGTATTTT
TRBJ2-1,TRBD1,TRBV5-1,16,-,CASSSYRTGDYNEQFF,TGCGCCAGCAGCTCTTATCGGACAGGGGATTACAATGAGCAGTTCTTC
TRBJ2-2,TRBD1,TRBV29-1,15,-,CSVEAPTGFTGELFF,TGCAGCGTTGAAGCACCGACAGGGTTCACCGGGGAGCTGTTTTTT
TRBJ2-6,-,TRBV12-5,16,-,CASGLPVSSGANVLTF,TGTGCTAGTGGTTTGCCCGTATCCTCTGGGGCCAACGTCCTGACTTTC
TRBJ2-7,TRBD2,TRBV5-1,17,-,CASSTPSGGSGTYEQYF,TGCGCCAGCAGCACCCCAAGCGGGGGTTCTGGGACCTACGAGCAGTACTTC
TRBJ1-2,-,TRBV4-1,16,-,CASSQVGEGLGYGYTF,TGCGCCAGCAGCCAAGTGGGAGAGGGGCTGGGCTATGGCTACACCTTC
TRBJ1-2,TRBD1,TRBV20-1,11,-,CSAAGGYGYTF,TGCAGTGCGGCAGGGGGCTATGGCTACACCTTC
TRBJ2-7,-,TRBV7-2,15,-,CASSSTPDVSYEQYF,TGTGCCAGCAGCTCAACGCCGGACGTCTCCTACGAGCAGTACTTC
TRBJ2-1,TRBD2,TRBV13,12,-,CASSLGETSQFF,TGTGCCAGCAGTTTGGGAGAGACTAGCCAGTTCTTC
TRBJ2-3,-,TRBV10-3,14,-,CAITASDNTDTQYF,TGTGCCATCACCGCCAGCGACAACACAGATACGCAGTATTTT
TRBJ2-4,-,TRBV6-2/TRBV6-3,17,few,CASSYGGGRTMSNIQYF,TGTGCCAGCAGTTACGGAGGGGGCCGGACTATGTCAAACATTCAGTACTTC
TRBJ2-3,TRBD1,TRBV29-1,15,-,CSVASTGGLADTQYF,TGCAGCGTTGCCTCGACAGGGGGCTTAGCAGATACGCAGTATTTT
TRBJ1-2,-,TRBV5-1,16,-,CASSLMGRGHVYGYTF,TGCGCCAGCAGCTTGATGGGTCGGGGACATGTCTATGGCTACACCTTC
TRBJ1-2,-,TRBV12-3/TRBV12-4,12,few,CASSFGAAGYTF,TGTGCCAGCAGTTTTGGAGCGGCTGGCTACACCTTC
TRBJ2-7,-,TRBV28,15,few,CASSFTGAYSYEQYF,TGTGCCAGCAGTTTTACGGGGGCCTACTCCTACGAGCAGTACTTC
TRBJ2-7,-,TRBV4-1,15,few,CASSPNDQRAYEQYF,TGCGCCAGCAGCCCTAACGACCAGCGGGCCTACGAGCAGTACTTC
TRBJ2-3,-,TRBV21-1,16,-,CASSSRDRDRDNTQYF,TGTGCCAGCAGCAGCCGGGACCGGGACAGGGACAATACGCAGTATTTT
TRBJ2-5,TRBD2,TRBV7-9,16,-,CASSSRTSGLRETQYF,TGTGCCAGCAGCTCCCGGACTAGCGGGTTGAGGGAGACCCAGTACTTC
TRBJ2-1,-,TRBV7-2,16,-,CASESPAAVYINEQFF,TGTGCCAGTGAGAGCCCCGCTGCAGTATACATCAATGAGCAGTTCTTC
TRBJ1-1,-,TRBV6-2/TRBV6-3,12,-,CASNAVNTEAFF,TGTGCCAGCAACGCCGTCAACACTGAAGCTTTCTTT
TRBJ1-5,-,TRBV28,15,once,CASSLADSLLRPQHF,TGTGCCAGCAGCCTTGCTGACAGTCTCTTGAGGCCCCAGCATTTT
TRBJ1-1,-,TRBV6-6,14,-,CASSYEATNTEAFF,TGTGCCAGCAGTTACGAGGCGACGAACACTGAAGCTTTCTTT
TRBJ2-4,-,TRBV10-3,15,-,CAISESIGGIGPQYF,TGTGCCATCAGTGAGTCGATAGGGGGGATCGGACCCCAGTACTTC
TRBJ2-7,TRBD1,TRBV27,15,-,CASSSLQGAIYEQYF,TGTGCCAGCTCCTCACTACAGGGGGCCATCTACGAGCAGTACTTC
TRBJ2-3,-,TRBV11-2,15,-,CASSLGATSTDTQYF,TGTGCCAGCAGCTTAGGGGCAACTAGCACAGATACGCAGTATTTT
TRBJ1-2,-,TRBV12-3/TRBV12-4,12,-,CASSFSHYGYTF,TGTGCCAGCAGTTTCTCCCACTATGGCTACACCTTC
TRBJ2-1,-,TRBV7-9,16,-,CASSLGPNRDYNEQFF,TGTGCCAGCAGCTTAGGGCCTAATAGGGACTACAATGAGCAGTTCTTC
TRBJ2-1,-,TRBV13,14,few,CASTGGDRYNEQFF,TGTGCCAGCACCGGCGGGGATCGATACAATGAGCAGTTCTTC
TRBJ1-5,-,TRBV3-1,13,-,CASSNLQGQPQHF,TGTGCCAGCAGCAACTTACAGGGCCAGCCCCAGCATTTT
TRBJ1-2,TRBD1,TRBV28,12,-,CASTRDRDGYTF,TGTGCCAGCACCCGGGACAGGGACGGCTACACCTTC
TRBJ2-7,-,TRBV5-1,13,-,CASSSRGVYEQYF,TGCGCCAGCAGCTCCAGAGGGGTCTACGAGCAGTACTTC
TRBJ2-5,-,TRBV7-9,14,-,CASSRQTAEETQYF,TGTGCCAGCAGCCGACAGACAGCGGAAGAGACCCAGTACTTC
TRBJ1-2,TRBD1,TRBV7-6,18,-,CASSLTPGDRGLGYGHTF,TGTGCCAGCAGCTTAACCCCAGGGGACAGGGGGCTTGGCTATGGCCACACCTTC